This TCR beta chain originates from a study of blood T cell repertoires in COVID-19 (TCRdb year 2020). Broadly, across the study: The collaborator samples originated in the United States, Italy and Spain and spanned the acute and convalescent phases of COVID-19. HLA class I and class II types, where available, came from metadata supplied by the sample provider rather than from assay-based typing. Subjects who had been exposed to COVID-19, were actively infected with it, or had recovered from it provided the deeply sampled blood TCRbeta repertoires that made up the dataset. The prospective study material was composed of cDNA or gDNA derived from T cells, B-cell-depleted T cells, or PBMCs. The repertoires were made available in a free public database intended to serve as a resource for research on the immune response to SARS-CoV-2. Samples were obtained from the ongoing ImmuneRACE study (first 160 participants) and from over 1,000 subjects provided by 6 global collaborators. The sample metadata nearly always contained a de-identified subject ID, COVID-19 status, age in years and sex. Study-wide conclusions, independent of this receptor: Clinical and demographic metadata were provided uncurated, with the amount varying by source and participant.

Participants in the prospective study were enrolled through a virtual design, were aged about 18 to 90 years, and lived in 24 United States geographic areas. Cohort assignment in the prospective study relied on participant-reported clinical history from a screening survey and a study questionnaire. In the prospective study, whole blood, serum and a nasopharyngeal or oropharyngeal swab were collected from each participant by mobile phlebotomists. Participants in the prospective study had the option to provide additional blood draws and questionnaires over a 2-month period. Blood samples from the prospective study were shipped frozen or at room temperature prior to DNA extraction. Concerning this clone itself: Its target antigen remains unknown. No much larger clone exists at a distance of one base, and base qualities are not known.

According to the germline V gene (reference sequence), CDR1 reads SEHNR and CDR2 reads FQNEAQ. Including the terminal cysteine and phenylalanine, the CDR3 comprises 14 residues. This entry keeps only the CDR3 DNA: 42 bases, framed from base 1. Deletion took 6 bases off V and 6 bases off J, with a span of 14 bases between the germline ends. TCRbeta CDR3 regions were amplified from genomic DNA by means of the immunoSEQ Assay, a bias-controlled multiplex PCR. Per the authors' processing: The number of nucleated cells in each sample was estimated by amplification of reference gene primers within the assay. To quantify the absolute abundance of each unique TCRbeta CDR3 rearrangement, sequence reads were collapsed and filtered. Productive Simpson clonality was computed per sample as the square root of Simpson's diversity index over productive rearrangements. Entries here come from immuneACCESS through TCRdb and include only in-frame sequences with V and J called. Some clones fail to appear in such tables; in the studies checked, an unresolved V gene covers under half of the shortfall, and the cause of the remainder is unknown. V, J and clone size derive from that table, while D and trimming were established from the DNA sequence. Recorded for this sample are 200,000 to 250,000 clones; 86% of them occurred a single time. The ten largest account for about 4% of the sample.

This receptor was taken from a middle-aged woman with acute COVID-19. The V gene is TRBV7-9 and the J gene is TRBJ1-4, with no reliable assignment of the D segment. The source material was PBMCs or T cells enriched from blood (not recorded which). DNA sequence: TGTGCCAGCAGGCCCGATGCAGGCGATGAAAAACTGTTTTTT. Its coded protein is CASRPDAGDEKLFF. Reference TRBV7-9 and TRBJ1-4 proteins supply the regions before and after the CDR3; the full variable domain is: DTGVSQNPRHKITKRGQNVTFRCDPISEHNRLYWYRQTLGQGPEFLTYFQNEAQLEKSRLLSDRFSAERPKGSFSTLEIQRTEQGDSAMYLCASRPDAGDEKLFFGSGTQLSVL.